These 16 T cell receptor beta chains were sequenced from one sample in a study of blood T cell repertoires in COVID-19. The repertoire was sequenced with immunoSEQ multiplex PCR; TCRdb's copy has only in-frame clones and lacks some. The sample includes under 300,000 clones, about four fifths seen only once; the top ten take about 1.5%. Sequenced sample: peripheral blood. The receptors stem from a woman between 35 and 50 years old who had recovered from COVID-19.

This clone was seen just once. The rearrangement links TRBV2 to TRBJ1-1, with D unresolved. V was shortened by 4 bases and J by 4 bases, with 13 bases between the two germline ends. The CDR3 loop spans 14 amino acids. The germline V gene encodes CDR1 SNHLY and CDR2 FYNNEI. Here the CDR3 reads CASSGEGFGTEAFF. In nucleotides, the CDR3 is TGTGCCAGCAGTGGGGAGGGCTTCGGCACTGAAGCTTTCTTT.

Points on this clone: An end of the junction does not agree with germline; a read error may underlie this. The J gene is TRBJ1-1, the V gene TRBV29-1; D remains unclear. The CDR3 extends over 12 amino acids. Germline CDR1 is SQVTM and CDR2 is ANQGSEA. This CDR3 reads CSVEEHRLRDYF. CDR3 DNA sequence: TGCAGCGTTGAAGAACACCGCCTACGGGATTACTTT. Filled out from reference TRBV29-1 and TRBJ1-1, the complete variable domain reads SAVISQKPSRDICQRGTSLTIQCQVDSQVTMMFWYRQQPGQSLTLIATANQGSEATYESGFVIDKFPISRPNLTFSTLTVSNMSPEDSSIYLCSVEEHRLRDYFGQGTRLTVV.

This clone was seen just once. This chain uses TRBV10-2 with TRBJ2-1; 8 bases match TRBD2. CDR3 length equals 14 residues. Germline CDR1 WSHSY, CDR2 SAAADI. V was clipped by 7 bases and J by 7 bases; unmatched bases: 9. In DNA, the CDR3 is TGCGCCAGCACACGGGGGGGTCATAGTAATGAGCAGTTCTTC. It is translated as CASTRGGHSNEQFF.

The chain carries TRBV6-1 and TRBJ2-3; D possibly corresponds to TRBD2 (7 bases). Germline CDR1 reads MNHNS; CDR2 reads SASEGT. The CDR3 consists of 13 residues. Trimming cost V 6 bases and J 3 bases, with 10 bases left between them. CDR3 bases: TGTGCCAGCAGCGGGGGGCTAACAGATACGCAGTATTTT. Its translation: CASSGGLTDTQYF.

This chain links TRBV9 with TRBJ2-5; D remains unclear. Trimming took off 4 bases at V and 7 bases at J, with 11 bases between the two ends. Per germline, CDR1 SGDLS and CDR2 YYNGEE. This CDR3 has 12 residues. The CDR3 DNA is TGTGCCAGCAGCTCAGAACGAGGGACCCAGTACTTC. It specifies CASSSERGTQYF.

This rearrangement joins TRBV19 to TRBJ2-3; 9 nucleotides match TRBD1. The V gene end was trimmed by 3 bases and the J gene end by 7 bases; junction bases not matched to a gene: 14. The CDR3 sequence is 17 residues long. Germline loops: CDR1 LNHDA, CDR2 SQIVND (reference sequence). The CDR3 loop is CASSMGSRGQGYNTQYF. DNA of the CDR3: TGTGCCAGTAGTATGGGGTCACGGGGACAGGGATACAATACGCAGTATTTT.

V usage is TRBV5-1 and J usage is TRBJ2-7; D not certain. This CDR3 is built from 14 residues. Germline values: CDR1 SGHRS, CDR2 YFSETQ. Trimming removed 0 bases from V and 0 bases from J, with 7 bases in between. The CDR3 loop is CASSLDPGSYEQYF. In DNA, the CDR3 is TGCGCCAGCAGCTTGGATCCCGGCTCCTACGAGCAGTACTTC.

This clone was found a few times. The chain uses TRBV11-2 and TRBJ1-2, with TRBD1 matching 9 bases. V dropped 4 bases and J dropped 7; count of bases not matched to a gene: 10. CDR1 is SGHAT, CDR2 FQNNGV, per germline. The CDR3 is 15 amino acids. The DNA of the CDR3 is TGTGCCAGCAGCTCTAGGGACAGGGAAGTAGCTGGCTACACCTTC. This gives the protein CASSSRDREVAGYTF.

The V gene is TRBV24-1, the J gene TRBJ1-2, with TRBD1 identical over 8 bases. The germline CDR1 and CDR2 sequences are KGHDR and SFDVKD. V was pared by 4 bases and J by 7 bases, with 13 bases of the junction left unmatched. There are 16 residues in the CDR3. Written as DNA, the CDR3 is TGTGCCACCAGTGACCCTCGGGGACAGGCGAGTACTGGCTACACCTTC. Translating gives CATSDPRGQASTGYTF.

The rearrangement links TRBV4-1 to TRBJ1-2, with a weak D call TRBD1 (5 bases). Germline V gene lookup returns CDR1 MGHRA and CDR2 YSYEKL. Between the trimmed V and J ends, which lost 0 bases and 7 bases, there was a span of 15 bases. The CDR3 totals 15 residues. The CDR3 here is CASSQETAPFTGYTF. The CDR3 region has the DNA TGCGCCAGCAGCCAAGAGACAGCGCCCTTTACTGGCTACACCTTC.

The chain is built from TRBV27 and TRBJ2-7; 7 bases fit TRBD2. The V gene's germline CDR1 is MNHEY and CDR2 SMNVEV (reference sequence). Trimming removed 0 bases from V and 3 bases from J; junction bases left unmatched: 5. The CDR3 spans 15 residues. CDR3 coding DNA: TGTGCCAGCAGTTTATCTAGCGGGCCCGACTACGAGCAGTACTTC. It specifies CASSLSSGPDYEQYF.

This clone was counted a single time. The rearrangement uses TRBV2 and TRBJ2-5; the D is unclear. Between the trimmed V and J ends, which lost 7 bases and 4 bases, there was a span of 13 bases. The CDR3 is made up of 13 amino acids. Per the germline V gene, CDR1 is SNHLY and CDR2 is FYNNEI. The CDR3 reads CASTRLLGETQYF. The DNA of the CDR3 is TGTGCCAGCACGAGACTTTTGGGAGAGACCCAGTACTTC.

J is TRBJ2-1 and V is TRBV7-9; unclear D gene. The germline gives CDR1 SEHNR, CDR2 FQNEAQ (reference sequence). The CDR3 is made up of 15 amino acids. Trimming pared 5 bases from V and 0 bases from J, leaving 11 bases between. The CDR3 DNA reads as TGTGCCAGCAGCCTACCGGTTTACTCCTACAATGAGCAGTTCTTC. Its translation: CASSLPVYSYNEQFF.

This clone was seen just once. The gene calls are TRBV9 and TRBJ2-2; 8 positions match TRBD2. V gave up 0 bases and J gave up 3 bases; unmatched junction bases: 13. CDR3 length: 19 residues. Germline values: CDR1 SGDLS, CDR2 YYNGEE. The CDR3 nucleotides are TGTGCCAGCAGCGTAGACCCGGGGGGGGCGAGGGCGCACACCGGGGAGCTGTTTTTT. Translating gives CASSVDPGGARAHTGELFF.

J is TRBJ1-5 and V is TRBV6-5, with 7 bases aligning to TRBD1. Germline CDR1 is MNHEY and CDR2 is SVGAGI. Trimming cost V 4 bases and J 6 bases; bases outside gene matches: 6. The CDR3 loop spans 14 amino acids. Here the CDR3 reads CASSSGQTAQPQHF. CDR3 nucleotides: TGTGCCAGCAGTTCGGGACAGACGGCTCAGCCCCAGCATTTT.

The chain combines TRBV6-1 with TRBJ1-6, with TRBD1 identical over 7 bases. V gave up 2 bases and J gave up 10 bases; unmatched junction bases: 5. The CDR3 totals 14 residues. The germline V gene encodes CDR1 MNHNS and CDR2 SASEGT. Written as DNA, the CDR3 is TGTGCCAGCAGTGAATACAGGGGAGAGTCACCCCTCCACTTT. Protein: CASSEYRGESPLHF.